This T cell receptor (beta chain) was sequenced during a study of T cell changes during pregnancy in multiple sclerosis. The table came from immunoSEQ multiplex PCR; TCRdb's copy has only in-frame clones and leaves some out. Among more than 70,000 clones listed, 93% were seen once. Material: peripheral blood, obtained in the second trimester of pregnancy. The sequence was obtained from a female donor with multiple sclerosis, enrolled in a pregnancy study.

Here the CDR3 reads CASSIAGGLGDTQYF. The CDR3 nucleotides read TGTGCCAGTAGTATAGCAGGGGGGCTGGGAGATACGCAGTATTTT. The chain employs TRBV19 and TRBJ2-3, with D possibly TRBD1 on 7 matching bases. CDR1 LNHDA and CDR2 SQIVND come from the germline V gene (reference sequence). There are 15 residues in the CDR3. Trimming took 1 base from V and 5 from J, leaving 13 bases between them.